This entry lists 25 T cell receptor beta chains sequenced from one sample in a study of beta chain features in type 1 diabetes. Of the isolated RNA, all was reverse transcribed, and so the sequenced material was expressed TCRB transcripts. TCRdb keeps only in-frame clones here, not all; method: immunoSEQ multiplex PCR. The sample carries about 350,000 clones, 15% to 20% recorded once. The sample consisted of naive CD4+ T cells from blood. Receptors were obtained from a woman in her late teens or twenties in good health.

This clone was observed a handful of times. The chain recombines TRBV6-1 with TRBJ1-5; D not certain. This CDR3 has 14 residues. Trimming removed 1 base from V and 4 bases from J, with 8 bases in between. The germline gives CDR1 MNHNS, CDR2 SASEGT. The CDR3 DNA follows: TGTGCCAGCAGTGAAGGTGGCCGAAATCAGCCCCAGCATTTT. It yields the protein CASSEGGRNQPQHF.

This chain links TRBV15 with TRBJ2-7; D not resolved. Germline V gene lookup returns CDR1 LNHNV and CDR2 YYDKDF (reference sequence). Trimming pared 0 bases from V and 2 bases from J, leaving 2 bases between. The CDR3 is 12 residues long. This CDR3 is CATSRDTYEQYF. The CDR3 DNA sequence: TGTGCCACCAGCAGAGACACCTACGAGCAGTACTTC.

A word on this clone: Within the sample, other DNA sequences also encode this same CDR3. The V call is TRBV30, the J call TRBJ1-1; 9 bases are shared with TRBD1. Germline loops: CDR1 GTSNPN, CDR2 SVGIG (reference sequence). J lost 5 bases, V lost 2 bases, and 3 bases had no gene match. The CDR3 extends over 13 amino acids. CDR3 DNA: TGTGCCTGGAGTAGAGACAGGGGGACTGAAGCTTTCTTT. Its translation: CAWSRDRGTEAFF.

The rearrangement links TRBV7-9 to TRBJ2-5, with D perhaps TRBD2 (5 bases). This CDR3 has 15 amino acids. Germline CDR1 and CDR2: SEHNR and FQNEAQ (reference sequence). V lost 0 bases, J lost 7 bases, and 15 bases lay in between. The DNA for the CDR3 is TGTGCCAGCAGCTTAGCGAGCCTAGCCGACGGGACCCAGTACTTC. Protein: CASSLASLADGTQYF. The variable domain in full, with the rest retrieved from reference TRBV7-9 and TRBJ2-5, is DTGVSQNPRHKITKRGQNVTFRCDPISEHNRLYWYRQTLGQGPEFLTYFQNEAQLEKSRLLSDRFSAERPKGSFSTLEIQRTEQGDSAMYLCASSLASLADGTQYFGPGTRLLVL.

This clone turned up a few times. V and J are TRBV6-5 and TRBJ2-7, with D possibly being TRBD2 (5 bases). Trimming removed 5 bases at V and 2 bases at J, with 16 bases between. CDR3 length: 15 residues. Germline lookup yields CDR1 MNHEY and CDR2 SVGAGI. DNA of the CDR3: TGTGCCAGCAGTCGTCCGGGAACGAGGGCCTACGAGCAGTACTTC. It codes for CASSRPGTRAYEQYF.

The chain uses TRBV2 and TRBJ2-7, with TRBD1 identical over 11 bases. This CDR3 has 14 amino acids. V was pared by 6 bases and J by 5 bases, with 6 bases of the junction left unmatched. Germline V CDR1 and CDR2: SNHLY, FYNNEI. The CDR3, as DNA: TGTGCCAGCAGCGAGGACAGGGGGCAGGACGAGCAGTACTTC. Protein: CASSEDRGQDEQYF. The full variable domain, completed using reference TRBV2 and TRBJ2-7, is EPEVTQTPSHQVTQMGQEVILRCVPISNHLYFYWYRQILGQKVEFLVSFYNNEISEKSEIFDDQFSVERPDGSNFTLKIRSTKLEDSAMYFCASSEDRGQDEQYFGPGTRLTVT.

The V and J genes are TRBV7-2 and TRBJ1-6, with D possibly being TRBD1 (6 bases). This CDR3 has 14 residues. Trimming took 6 bases from V and 10 from J, leaving 16 bases between them. Germline V gene sequence: CDR1 SGHTA, CDR2 FQGNSA. The CDR3 loop reads CASRNTGIGSPLHF. CDR3 nucleotide sequence: TGTGCCAGCAGAAACACAGGGATAGGGTCACCCCTCCACTTT.

Notes on this clone: Other DNA sequences in this sample translate to the same CDR3. V is TRBV9 and J is TRBJ1-1; possible D gene TRBD1, 5 bases. The ends were cut back, 1 base at V and 1 base at J, with 8 bases in the middle. The CDR3 covers 14 residues. CDR1 and CDR2 (germline): SGDLS, YYNGEE. CDR3 coding DNA: TGTGCCAGCAGCGTACAGGGTGGGAACACTGAAGCTTTCTTT. This sequence encodes CASSVQGGNTEAFF. The whole variable domain, filled in from reference TRBV9 and TRBJ1-1, reads DSGVTQTPKHLITATGQRVTLRCSPRSGDLSVYWYQQSLDQGLQFLIQYYNGEERAKGNILERFSAQQFPDLHSELNLSSLELGDSALYFCASSVQGGNTEAFFGQGTRLTVV.

This chain connects TRBV6-5 to TRBJ1-5; 8 bases fit TRBD1. After removal of 5 bases from V and 9 bases from J, the junction contained 6 bases not matched to a gene. The CDR3 extends over 13 amino acids. Germline-derived CDR1 and CDR2 are MNHEY and SVGAGI. DNA of the CDR3: TGTGCCAGCAGTATCAGGGGGCTCGGGCCCCAGCATTTT. Translation gives CASSIRGLGPQHF.

This clone turned up a few times. V and J are TRBV29-1 and TRBJ1-1; 8 bases line up with TRBD1. With V trimmed by 7 bases and J by 1 base, 11 bases remained unmatched. The CDR3 spans 15 residues. Per germline, CDR1 SQVTM and CDR2 ANQGSEA. The CDR3 protein is CSGTRGQATNTEAFF. The CDR3 nucleotides read TGCAGCGGTACACGGGGACAGGCAACGAACACTGAAGCTTTCTTT. The full variable domain, with the rest looked up from reference TRBV29-1 and TRBJ1-1, is SAVISQKPSRDICQRGTSLTIQCQVDSQVTMMFWYRQQPGQSLTLIATANQGSEATYESGFVIDKFPISRPNLTFSTLTVSNMSPEDSSIYLCSGTRGQATNTEAFFGQGTRLTVV.

This clone was counted between two and nine times. The identical CDR3 is also encoded by other nucleotide sequences in the sample. The chain is built from TRBV30 and TRBJ1-5; tentatively, D is TRBD1 (6 bases). CDR1 and CDR2 (germline): GTSNPN, SVGIG (reference sequence). The CDR3 consists of 13 residues. V lost 2 bases to trimming and J lost 2 bases, with 7 bases between them. CDR3 nucleotide sequence: TGTGCCTGGAGTCCAGGGGGCAATCAGCCCCAGCATTTT. It yields the protein CAWSPGGNQPQHF.

The chain couples TRBV18 to TRBJ2-7, with D tentatively TRBD2 (5 bases). The germline CDR1 and CDR2 sequences are KGHSH and LQKENI. The CDR3 totals 14 residues. V was clipped by 5 bases and J by 2 bases, with 13 bases between them. The CDR3 here is CASSKTTGTYEQYF. The CDR3 DNA sequence: TGTGCCAGCTCAAAGACCACGGGGACCTACGAGCAGTACTTC.

This chain uses TRBV4-1 with TRBJ1-1, with D possibly TRBD1 on 5 matching bases. V lost 3 bases and J 1 base, leaving 12 bases between the germline ends. Germline CDR1 MGHRA, CDR2 YSYEKL. This CDR3 spans 15 amino acids. CDR3 nucleotide sequence: TGCGCCAGCAGCCAGCCAGGGAAAGGGAACACTGAAGCTTTCTTT. Its translation: CASSQPGKGNTEAFF.

This clone was seen a handful of times. The rearrangement uses TRBV30 and TRBJ1-1; D is ambiguous. Germline CDR1 is GTSNPN and CDR2 is SVGIG (reference sequence). V gave up 3 bases and J gave up 1 base, with 15 bases separating them. The CDR3 is 15 amino acids. CDR3 DNA: TGTGCCTGGAGATTGGGAGAGGCGACGAACACTGAAGCTTTCTTT. As protein: CAWRLGEATNTEAFF.

This clone has only a few counts. The chain is built from TRBV4-3 and TRBJ1-2, with D tentatively TRBD1 (6 bases). Germline V CDR1 and CDR2: LGHNA, YSLEER. With 0 bases removed from V and 4 bases from J, the gap between germline ends came to 12 bases. The CDR3 is 15 amino acids. In DNA form, the CDR3 reads TGCGCCAGCAGCCAAGATTCCAGGGGAATCTATGGCTACACCTTC. Translated, it gives CASSQDSRGIYGYTF.

This clone was counted between two and nine times. The chain combines TRBV30 with TRBJ1-1; D is perhaps TRBD1 (5 bases). This CDR3 region has 12 residues. Per the germline V gene, CDR1 is GTSNPN and CDR2 is SVGIG (reference sequence). The CDR3 nucleotides are TGTGCTGGACACAGACTGAACACTGAAGCTTTCTTT. Translated, it gives CAGHRLNTEAFF.

The V and J genes are TRBV29-1 and TRBJ1-1; possible D gene TRBD1, 6 bases. Trimming took off 3 bases at V and 3 bases at J, with 11 bases between the two ends. Germline CDR1 SQVTM, CDR2 ANQGSEA. This CDR3 contains 13 residues. The CDR3 spells CSVDRGGDTEAFF. DNA of the CDR3: TGCAGCGTTGACAGGGGAGGGGACACTGAAGCTTTCTTT.

This chain uses TRBV4-2 with TRBJ2-7; 8 bases are shared with TRBD1. The CDR3 is 14 amino acids. V lost 2 bases to trimming and J lost 4 bases; unmatched junction nucleotides: 4. CDR1 is LGHNA and CDR2 is YNFKEQ in the germline V gene. CDR3 bases: TGTGCCAGCAGCCAATTGGACAGGGTGTACGAGCAGTACTTC. Its translation: CASSQLDRVYEQYF.

Only a few counts were recorded for this clone. CDR3 nucleotide sequence: TGTGCCAGCAGCGTAACGACAGGGAACGGGGAGCTGTTTTTT. It codes for CASSVTTGNGELFF. The V call is TRBV9, the J call TRBJ2-2; 7 nucleotides match TRBD1. The CDR3 consists of 14 residues. V trimming: 1 base; J trimming: 7 bases; junction bases outside the gene matches: 4. Germline CDR1 and CDR2: SGDLS and YYNGEE.

This clone showed up just a few times. The chain links TRBV21-1 to TRBJ2-1; whether TRBD2, the table's D call, matches the DNA was not checked. TRBV21-1 is shown as a pseudogene. The CDR3 has 16 residues. CDR3: CASSKGVLAGRREQFF. The CDR3 coding sequence is TGTGCCAGCAGCAAAGGAGTGCTAGCGGGACGTCGAGAGCAGTTCTTC.

The chain employs TRBV7-9 and TRBJ2-3; 8 bases map to TRBD2. The V gene end was trimmed by 5 bases and the J gene end by 2 bases; junction bases not matched to a gene: 6. The CDR3 spans 15 residues. Germline-derived CDR1 and CDR2 are SEHNR and FQNEAQ (reference sequence). DNA for the CDR3: TGTGCCAGCAGCCAGGGACTAGTCCCCACAGATACGCAGTATTTT. Its translation is CASSQGLVPTDTQYF.

The J gene is TRBJ2-2, the V gene TRBV5-8, with TRBD2 as a possible D gene (5 bases). Germline values: CDR1 SGHTS, CDR2 YDEGEE. CDR3 size: 14 residues. V lost 4 bases and J 4 bases, leaving 11 bases between the germline ends. In nucleotides, the CDR3 is TGTGCCAGCAGCCGGCGGAGCGGCACCGGGGAGCTGTTTTTT. This sequence encodes CASSRRSGTGELFF.

This clone was picked up a small number of times. Here the CDR3 reads CASSVVSSGSTDTQYF. The CDR3 DNA reads as TGTGCCAGCAGCGTAGTATCTAGCGGTAGCACAGATACGCAGTATTTT. The chain is built from TRBV9 and TRBJ2-3; 7 bases are a match to TRBD2. V dropped 0 bases and J dropped 0; count of bases not matched to a gene: 4. Germline lookup yields CDR1 SGDLS and CDR2 YYNGEE. The CDR3 length is 16 residues.

The chain carries TRBV7-2 and TRBJ2-7; 10 positions agree with TRBD1. The length of the CDR3 is 17 residues. The V gene's germline CDR1 is SGHTA and CDR2 FQGNSA. V shed 1 base and J 2 bases; nucleotides not matched to a gene: 8. CDR3 sequence: CASSLGLGQGRTYEQYF. The CDR3 region has the DNA TGTGCCAGCAGCTTAGGCCTGGGACAGGGGAGGACCTACGAGCAGTACTTC.

The chain links TRBV7-8 to TRBJ2-7; 12 bases are a match to TRBD1. Germline V CDR1 and CDR2: SGHVS, FQNEAQ. CDR3 length: 15 residues. V shed 1 base and J 5 bases; nucleotides not matched to a gene: 3. The CDR3 nucleotides are TGTGCCAGCAGCTTAGAGGGGACAGGGGGCCACGAGCAGTACTTC. Encoded protein: CASSLEGTGGHEQYF.